This T cell receptor (beta chain) was documented in a study of cytomegalovirus exposure and HLA in healthy donors. The primer mix had 60 Vbeta and 13 Jbeta primers. Method: immunoSEQ multiplex PCR; TCRdb's copy keeps in-frame clones and lacks some. The sample has 170,000 or so clones, around 82% seen once. The CDR3 runs to 14 residues. Germline V gene sequence: CDR1 LNHDA, CDR2 SQIVND (reference sequence). The ends were cut back, 4 bases at V and 5 bases at J, with 14 bases in the middle. This receptor was taken from a woman in her forties or fifties in good health and CMV-seropositive. The sequencing sample was made of PBMCs. The genes are TRBV19 and TRBJ2-5; tentatively, D is TRBD2 (7 bases). CDR3 sequence: CASSRAGAGETQYF. The CDR3 region has the DNA TGTGCCAGTAGTAGGGCGGGGGCGGGGGAGACCCAGTACTTC.